This is a list of T cell receptor beta chains from one sample in a study of Graves' ophthalmopathy and Graves' hyperthyroidism. TCRdb re-derived calls from the multiplex PCR reads in MiXCR, one entry per CDR3 protein. The sample holds a few hundred thousand distinct CDR3 sequences, about a sixth seen once. The specimen sequenced was peripheral blood. These receptors originate from an adult man with Graves' ophthalmopathy. CDR3s include the opening cysteine and the closing phenylalanine or tryptophan. The D gene is left open where the match is weak. Rows give clone size only sometimes, using once, few, many, or a class for an expanded clone.

many | TRBJ2-4 | TRBV2 | TRBD1 | 19 | CASSESHPDRVGAKNIQYF | TGTGCCAGCAGTGAATCACACCCGGACAGGGTTGGAGCCAAAAACATTCAGTACTTC
many | TRBJ1-5 | TRBV9 | - | 15 | CASGLSGRTDQPQHF | TGTGCCAGCGGGCTTTCCGGGAGAACCGATCAGCCCCAGCATTTT
many | TRBJ1-1 | TRBV5-1 | - | 15 | CASSPNRAPHTEAFF | TGCGCCAGCAGCCCCAACAGGGCCCCGCACACTGAAGCTTTCTTT
many | TRBJ1-2 | TRBV29-1 | TRBD1 | 15 | CSVEDLGRGPYGYTF | TGCAGCGTTGAAGATCTCGGCAGGGGGCCCTATGGCTACACCTTC
- | TRBJ1-1 | TRBV28 | - | 13 | CASSLLRDTEAFF | TGTGCCAGCAGTCTCTTGAGGGACACAGAAGCTTTCTTT
many | TRBJ1-5 | TRBV5-1 | TRBD1 | 19 | CASGTGGPPCMISNQPQHF | TGCGCCAGCGGGACAGGGGGACCTCCCTGTATGATTAGCAATCAGCCCCAGCATTTT
many | TRBJ2-2 | TRBV19 | TRBD1 | 15 | CASSPGTGATGELFF | TGTGCCAGTAGTCCCGGGACAGGGGCAACCGGGGAGCTGTTTTTT
once | TRBJ2-2 | TRBV29-1 | - | 11 | CSGRSTGELFF | TGCAGCGGCCGGTCCACCGGGGAGCTGTTTTTT
many | TRBJ2-7 | TRBV4-1 | TRBD2 | 16 | CASSQLAGGPSYEQYF | TGCGCCAGCAGCCAACTAGCGGGAGGCCCCTCCTACGAGCAGTACTTC
many | TRBJ2-7 | TRBV20-1 | - | 14 | CSASSFAGAYEQYF | TGCAGTGCTAGTAGTTTTGCAGGGGCCTACGAGCAGTACTTC
many | TRBJ1-2 | TRBV4-1 | TRBD1 | 17 | CASSPSRDRDLWNGYTF | TGCGCCAGCAGCCCGTCCCGGGACAGGGATTTATGGAATGGCTACACCTTC
many | TRBJ2-5 | TRBV20-1 | TRBD2 | 15 | CSARGGAGDVETQYF | TGCAGTGCTCGGGGAGGAGCGGGAGACGTGGAGACCCAGTACTTC
- | TRBJ2-7 | TRBV13 | - | 13 | CASSFFGSYEQYF | TGTGCCAGCAGCTTCTTCGGGTCCTACGAGCAGTACTTC
- | TRBJ2-2 | TRBV6-5 | - | 16 | CASSYTAFGRTGELFF | TGTGCCAGCAGTTACACCGCCTTCGGGCGTACCGGGGAGCTGTTTTTT
few | TRBJ1-5 | TRBV6-2/TRBV6-3 | TRBD1 | 14 | CASRRTGPNQPQHF | TGTGCCAGTCGGCGGACAGGGCCCAATCAGCCCCAGCATTTT
many | TRBJ2-2 | TRBV11-1 | - | 16 | CASSAIDRRRTGELFF | TGTGCCAGCAGCGCTATCGACAGGAGGCGGACCGGGGAGCTGTTTTTT
many | TRBJ2-7 | TRBV9 | - | 15 | CASSVGGSASYEQYF | TGTGCCAGCAGCGTGGGGGGCTCGGCTTCCTACGAGCAGTACTTC
once | TRBJ2-7 | TRBV6-1 | - | 14 | CASREDGTSYEQYF | TGTGCCAGCAGAGAAGACGGCACCTCCTACGAGCAGTACTTC
many | TRBJ2-7 | TRBV6-2/TRBV6-3 | TRBD1 | 17 | CASSYVPGQGGAYEQYF | TGTGCCAGCAGTTACGTCCCGGGACAGGGGGGAGCGTACGAGCAGTACTTC
many | TRBJ2-7 | TRBV2 | TRBD2 | 16 | CASSATSGSTWNEQYF | TGTGCCAGCAGTGCGACTAGCGGGAGTACCTGGAACGAGCAGTACTTC
many | TRBJ1-5 | TRBV27 | - | 14 | CASSKGQSNQPQHF | TGTGCCAGCTCGAAGGGGCAGTCCAATCAGCCCCAGCATTTT
- | TRBJ2-7 | TRBV18 | - | 14 | CASSQTSNTYEQYF | TGTGCCAGCTCACAGACTAGTAATACCTACGAGCAGTACTTC
many | TRBJ1-4 | TRBV3-1 | - | 14 | CASSHTGIGEKLFF | TGTGCCAGCAGCCACACAGGGATAGGAGAAAAACTGTTTTTT
once | TRBJ2-7 | TRBV13 | TRBD2 | 15 | CASSSSGRAMYEQYF | TGTGCCAGCAGCTCGAGCGGGAGGGCCATGTACGAGCAGTACTTC
many | TRBJ2-5 | TRBV18 | TRBD1 | 11 | CASSPTGAQYF | TGTGCCAGCTCACCTACAGGGGCCCAGTACTTC
many | TRBJ1-5 | TRBV6-1 | TRBD1 | 19 | CASSGHRDRGAYSNQPQHF | TGTGCCAGCAGTGGTCACCGGGACAGGGGGGCATATAGCAATCAGCCCCAGCATTTT
few | TRBJ2-5 | TRBV28 | TRBD1 | 12 | CASNTGGKTQYF | TGTGCCAGCAATACAGGGGGGAAGACCCAGTACTTC
- | TRBJ1-2 | TRBV18 | TRBD1 | 14 | CASSSDRELNGYTF | TGTGCCAGCTCGTCAGACAGGGAGCTGAATGGCTACACCTTC
many | TRBJ1-5 | TRBV27 | - | 15 | CASSLKGGRNQPQHF | TGTGCCAGCAGTTTAAAGGGGGGGAGGAATCAGCCCCAGCATTTT
- | TRBJ1-6 | TRBV28 | - | 15 | CASSFRGSLNSPLHF | TGTGCCAGCAGTTTCAGGGGCAGCCTAAATTCACCCCTCCACTTT
few | TRBJ2-2 | TRBV4-1 | - | 19 | CASSQQAPLGRSNTGELFF | TGCGCCAGCAGCCAACAGGCCCCCCTGGGGCGGTCTAACACCGGGGAGCTGTTTTTT
- | TRBJ2-7 | TRBV11-3 | - | 16 | CASSLVGGKNTYEQYF | TGTGCCAGCAGCTTAGTAGGGGGGAAAAACACCTACGAGCAGTACTTC
once | TRBJ2-7 | TRBV11-2 | - | 19 | CASSFYICSASLGGYEQYF | -
many | TRBJ1-1 | TRBV20-1 | TRBD1 | 15 | CSAREPQDRAGEAFF | TGCAGTGCTAGAGAGCCCCAGGACAGGGCAGGTGAAGCTTTCTTT
- | TRBJ1-5 | TRBV12-3/TRBV12-4 | - | 16 | CASSHGRVYSNQPQHF | TGTGCCAGCAGCCACGGACGGGTCTATAGCAATCAGCCCCAGCATTTT